The clone carrying this TCR beta chain has a single count. The data were obtained in a study of T cell responses to AZD1222 COVID-19 vaccine. Some clones are missing from TCRdb's copy, which holds only in-frame ones; the method was immunoSEQ multiplex PCR. The sample records over 100,000 clones, approximately 83% being singletons. V gave up 6 bases and J gave up 0 bases, with 11 bases separating them. Germline V lookup: CDR1 WNHNN, CDR2 SYGVQD (reference sequence). The CDR3 totals 15 residues. Sequences were derived from peripheral blood, sampled on day 0 of AZD1222 vaccination. The TCR comes from an adult in good health. The V gene is TRBV10-1, the J gene TRBJ1-4, with TRBD1 as a possible D gene (5 bases). The CDR3 loop is CASRSSGSTNEKLFF. The CDR3 DNA reads as TGCGCCAGCAGGTCATCAGGGTCAACTAATGAAAAACTGTTTTTT.